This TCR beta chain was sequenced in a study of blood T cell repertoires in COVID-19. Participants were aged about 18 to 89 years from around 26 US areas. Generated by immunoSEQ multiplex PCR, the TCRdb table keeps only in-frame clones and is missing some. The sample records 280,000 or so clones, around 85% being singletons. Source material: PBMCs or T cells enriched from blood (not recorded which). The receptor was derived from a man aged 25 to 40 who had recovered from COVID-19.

CDR3 in amino acids: CASKPGGFSDTQYF. In nucleotides, the CDR3 is TGTGCCAGTAAGCCGGGGGGGTTCTCAGATACGCAGTATTTT. The genes are TRBV19 and TRBJ2-3, with 8 bases matching TRBD2. This CDR3 is 14 amino acids long. From germline, CDR1 is LNHDA and CDR2 SQIVND (reference sequence). V was clipped by 7 bases and J by 4 bases; unmatched bases: 7.